This entry lists 27 T cell receptor beta chains sequenced from one sample in a study of blood T cell repertoires in COVID-19 (dated by TCRdb to the early 2020s). Libraries were made using the immunoSEQ multiplex PCR assay. Imported from immuneACCESS, the table was reduced by TCRdb to in-frame sequences with V and J called. These copies leave out some clones; in studies compared against another copy, an unresolved V gene accounts for under half, and the cause of the remainder is not known. In all, the sample holds more than 85,000 clones, and approximately 86% of those were seen once. The ten largest make up roughly 2.5% of the sample. The sequenced material came from PBMCs or T cells enriched from blood (not recorded which). The receptors come from a woman aged 45-60 years who had recovered from COVID-19.

This chain connects TRBV10-1 to TRBJ2-7; D is unclear. CDR1 WNHNN and CDR2 SYGVQD come from the germline V gene (reference sequence). This CDR3 has 13 residues. V was pared by 7 bases and J by 2 bases, with 12 bases between. CDR3 nucleotide sequence: TGCGCCAGCAACCCAGTCATAACCTACGAGCAGTACTTC. Translated: CASNPVITYEQYF.

The genes are TRBV7-8 and TRBJ1-5, with TRBD1 matching 7 bases. Germline V lookup: CDR1 SGHVS, CDR2 FQNEAQ. The length of the CDR3 is 14 residues. J gave up 5 bases and V 4 bases, and 5 bases lay outside the gene matches. This CDR3 reads CASSYRQGDQPQHF. The CDR3 nucleotides read TGTGCCAGCAGCTATAGACAGGGCGATCAGCCCCAGCATTTT.

The chain joins TRBV4-2 to TRBJ1-4, with 7 nucleotides matching TRBD1. The CDR3 is 14 residues long. Germline values: CDR1 LGHNA, CDR2 YNFKEQ. Trimming at V came to 6 bases and at J to 7 bases, leaving 8 bases not matched to a gene. This CDR3 reads CASRPTGDAEKLFF. The CDR3 DNA reads as TGTGCCAGCAGACCTACAGGGGACGCTGAAAAACTGTTTTTT.

The chain couples TRBV3-1 (or the pseudogene TRBV3-2) to TRBJ2-3; D is unclear. This CDR3 comprises 12 residues. The germline gives CDR1 LGHDT, CDR2 YNNKEL (reference sequence). V gave up 4 bases and J gave up 8 bases, with 10 bases separating them. The CDR3, as DNA: TGTGCCAGCAGCCCCGACGAGGTTACGCAGTATTTT. Translation: CASSPDEVTQYF.

The V call is TRBV11-1, the J call TRBJ2-1; D may be TRBD2 (5 bases). Germline CDR1 is SGHAT and CDR2 is FQDESV (reference sequence). This CDR3 region has 12 residues. Trimming stripped 6 bases from V and 7 bases from J, with 10 bases between. CDR3 sequence reads: CASRLPGNEQFF. The CDR3 DNA sequence: TGTGCCAGCAGGCTCCCGGGGAATGAGCAGTTCTTC.

J is TRBJ2-7 and V is TRBV13; TRBD1 matches at 8 bases. V shed 4 bases and J 2 bases; nucleotides not matched to a gene: 13. CDR3 length: 17 amino acids. In germline, CDR1 is PRHDT, CDR2 FYEKMQ (reference sequence). The CDR3 loop is CASSYTGGGVLPYEQYF. In DNA, the CDR3 is TGTGCCAGCAGCTATACAGGGGGTGGGGTTCTTCCCTACGAGCAGTACTTC. The variable domain in full, completed from reference TRBV13 and TRBJ2-7, reads AAGVIQSPRHLIKEKRETATLKCYPIPRHDTVYWYQQGPGQDPQFLISFYEKMQSDKGSIPDRFSAQQFSDYHSELNMSSLELGDSALYFCASSYTGGGVLPYEQYFGPGTRLTVT.

This clone has only one observation. The rearrangement links TRBV4-1 to TRBJ1-4; 7 bases align to TRBD1. J gave up 5 bases and V 1 base, and 7 bases lay outside the gene matches. The CDR3 runs 16 residues. From germline, CDR1 is MGHRA and CDR2 YSYEKL. The CDR3 sequence: CASSQVSQDRNEKLFF. CDR3 DNA: TGCGCCAGCAGCCAAGTGTCTCAGGACAGGAATGAAAAACTGTTTTTT.

This chain joins TRBV28 and TRBJ2-2, with D possibly matching TRBD1 (5 bases). Trimming shortened V by 3 bases and J by 7 bases, and 12 bases separated the two germline ends. Germline V gene sequence: CDR1 MDHEN, CDR2 SYDVKM. The CDR3 totals 14 residues. CDR3 in amino acids: CASSFRQLSGELFF. CDR3 bases: TGTGCCAGCAGTTTTCGACAGCTTAGCGGGGAGCTGTTTTTT.

The chain is built from TRBV10-3 and TRBJ1-3, with 7 positions matching TRBD1. V shed 6 bases and J 2 bases; nucleotides not matched to a gene: 4. This CDR3 is 14 amino acids long. In germline, CDR1 is ENHRY, CDR2 SYGVKD. The CDR3 DNA reads as TGTGCCATCAGGGACAGGTCTCCTGGAAACACCATATATTTT. Protein sequence: CAIRDRSPGNTIYF.

The CDR3 is CAWSVGRAEQYF. In nucleotides, the CDR3 is TGTGCCTGGAGTGTAGGCAGGGCCGAGCAGTACTTC. The chain links TRBV30 to TRBJ2-7, with D possibly matching TRBD1 (5 bases). Trimming took 0 bases from V and 6 from J, leaving 9 bases between them. The CDR3 consists of 12 residues. Germline assignment: CDR1 GTSNPN and CDR2 SVGIG (reference sequence).

The chain employs TRBV19 and TRBJ2-2; D is uncertain. Trimming pared 8 bases from V and 6 bases from J, leaving 13 bases between. Per germline, CDR1 LNHDA and CDR2 SQIVND (reference sequence). The CDR3 sequence is 13 residues long. The CDR3 sequence: CASLSGYAGELFF. For the CDR3, the DNA is TGTGCCAGTCTGTCCGGGTACGCCGGGGAGCTGTTTTTT.

This chain links TRBV28 with TRBJ2-7, with TRBD1 matching over 9 bases. Per germline, CDR1 MDHEN and CDR2 SYDVKM. J gave up 7 bases and V 5 bases, and 12 bases lay outside the gene matches. The CDR3 sequence is 15 residues long. This CDR3 is CASSQTKAGQGEQYF. The CDR3 DNA is TGTGCCAGCAGTCAGACCAAGGCAGGACAGGGGGAGCAGTACTTC.

The rearrangement joins TRBV29-1 to TRBJ1-1, with a tentative D call TRBD1 (5 bases). The CDR3 spans 13 residues. V lost 6 bases to trimming and J lost 0 bases, with 11 bases between them. Germline-derived CDR1 and CDR2 are SQVTM and ANQGSEA. DNA for the CDR3: TGCAGCGTCCAGGGCAATTTGAACACTGAAGCTTTCTTT. Translating it yields CSVQGNLNTEAFF.

This sequence joins TRBV5-1 and TRBJ1-1; D gene uncertain. The V gene lost 3 bases and the J gene lost 1 base, with 16 bases spanning the gap. The CDR3 extends over 16 amino acids. Germline CDR1 SGHRS, CDR2 YFSETQ. The CDR3 coding sequence is TGCGCCAGCAGCTCGACCCGGGTCCTGAAGAACACTGAAGCTTTCTTT. Amino acid sequence: CASSSTRVLKNTEAFF.

This chain connects TRBV7-3 to TRBJ2-5; the D is unclear. The CDR3 has 14 amino acids. Trimming removed 0 bases at V and 6 bases at J, with 11 bases between. Germline V gene sequence: CDR1 SGHTA, CDR2 FQGTGA. The chain's CDR3 is CASSLTSSDKTQYF. Written as DNA, the CDR3 is TGTGCCAGCAGCTTAACCTCCTCTGACAAGACCCAGTACTTC.

The chain joins TRBV6-5 to TRBJ2-5; possible D gene TRBD2, 6 bases. Germline CDR1 reads MNHEY; CDR2 reads SVGAGI. The CDR3 runs to 14 residues. Trimming took off 6 bases at V and 3 bases at J, with 14 bases between the two ends. CDR3 bases: TGTGCCAGCAGGATTAGCGGCCATAAAGAGACCCAGTACTTC. Its translation is CASRISGHKETQYF.

V usage is TRBV27 and J usage is TRBJ1-6, with D uncertain. The ends were cut back, 6 bases at V and 4 bases at J, with 16 bases in the middle. CDR3 length: 16 amino acids. Germline values: CDR1 MNHEY, CDR2 SMNVEV (reference sequence). CDR3 DNA sequence: TGTGCCAGCAGCGCCTCCGAGACAAGATATAATTCACCCCTCCACTTT. It specifies CASSASETRYNSPLHF.

This rearrangement joins TRBV19 to TRBJ2-6; 9 bases are shared with TRBD1. This CDR3 has 17 amino acids. CDR1 and CDR2 (germline): LNHDA, SQIVND (reference sequence). J was trimmed by 3 bases and V by 1 base; bases with no gene match: 4. The CDR3 DNA follows: TGTGCCAGTAGTATAGGGACAGGGGCGGATGGGGCCAACGTCCTGACTTTC. It yields the protein CASSIGTGADGANVLTF.

The chain is built from TRBV9 and TRBJ2-7; 13 positions agree with TRBD2. The CDR3 has 15 residues. The germline V gene encodes CDR1 SGDLS and CDR2 YYNGEE. The junction had 8 bases not matched to a gene; V was cut back by 7 bases and J by 4 bases. CDR3 sequence reads: CASSRGGLAGYEQYF. In DNA, the CDR3 is TGTGCCAGCTCCCGGGGGGGACTAGCGGGATACGAGCAGTACTTC.

The chain combines TRBV6-5 with TRBJ1-2; 7 bases map to TRBD1. Germline CDR1 reads MNHEY; CDR2 reads SVGAGI. This CDR3 is built from 13 residues. Trimming took 6 bases from V and 4 from J; bases not matched to a gene: 5. CDR3 in amino acids: CASRPGQSYGYTF. In DNA form, the CDR3 reads TGTGCCAGCAGACCGGGACAGTCCTATGGCTACACCTTC.

The chain links TRBV25-1 to TRBJ1-2; D gene unclear. This CDR3 region has 14 residues. Deletions cut 4 bases from V and 3 bases from J, with 12 bases between. CDR1 is MGHDK, CDR2 SYGVNS, per germline. The CDR3 reads CASSGLGGHYGYTF. The CDR3 DNA sequence: TGTGCCAGCAGTGGCCTGGGAGGGCACTATGGCTACACCTTC.

This chain uses TRBV19 with TRBJ2-1; D is possibly TRBD1 (7 bases). Trimming removed 0 bases from V and 6 bases from J, with 15 bases in between. The CDR3 is made up of 16 amino acids. From germline, CDR1 is LNHDA and CDR2 SQIVND (reference sequence). CDR3 sequence (DNA): TGTGCCAGTAGTATAGATGGCCCAGGGGGGCTCAATGAGCAGTTCTTC. Amino acids: CASSIDGPGGLNEQFF.

This rearrangement joins TRBV5-1 to TRBJ2-1; TRBD2 matches 11 bases. CDR1 is SGHRS and CDR2 is YFSETQ in the germline V gene. The CDR3 consists of 14 residues. Losses at the gene ends were 2 bases for V and 6 bases for J; bases not matched to a gene: 1. The CDR3 reads CASSFSGGANEQFF. In DNA form, the CDR3 reads TGCGCCAGCAGCTTTAGCGGGGGGGCCAATGAGCAGTTCTTC.

The chain carries TRBV10-3 and TRBJ2-7, with 10 nucleotides matching TRBD1. The CDR3 sequence is 14 residues long. Trimming at V came to 7 bases and at J to 2 bases, leaving 5 bases not matched to a gene. CDR1 and CDR2 (germline): ENHRY, SYGVKD. The CDR3 DNA reads TGTGCCATCACCGGGACAGGGGATGCCTACGAGCAGTACTTC. Translation: CAITGTGDAYEQYF.

The genes are TRBV6-1 and TRBJ2-2, with D possibly matching TRBD2 (6 bases). Germline CDR1 MNHNS, CDR2 SASEGT. Deletions cut 1 base from V and 0 bases from J, with 15 bases between. The CDR3 is made up of 18 amino acids. CDR3 nucleotides: TGTGCCAGCAGTGAAGACGTAGTTGGGGGGACGAACACCGGGGAGCTGTTTTTT. As protein: CASSEDVVGGTNTGELFF.

This clone showed up just once. V and J are TRBV19 and TRBJ2-1; 14 nucleotides agree with TRBD2. With 7 bases clipped from V and 8 bases from J, the junction kept 7 bases outside the gene matches. Germline lookup yields CDR1 LNHDA and CDR2 SQIVND (reference sequence). This CDR3 is built from 15 residues. CDR3 loop: CASIGTSGSPDEQFF. Written as DNA, the CDR3 is TGTGCCAGTATTGGGACTAGCGGGAGTCCGGATGAGCAGTTCTTC.

This clone is a singleton in its sample. V and J are TRBV7-3 and TRBJ1-1; 8 bases map to TRBD1. Trimming removed 2 bases from V and 5 bases from J; junction bases left unmatched: 16. This CDR3 region has 18 residues. Germline values: CDR1 SGHTA, CDR2 FQGTGA. CDR3: CASSLGGGPRGRLTEAFF. The CDR3 DNA follows: TGTGCCAGCAGCTTAGGGGGCGGGCCCAGGGGGCGATTAACTGAAGCTTTCTTT.